The 10 T cell receptor beta chains in this list originate from one sample, sequenced in a study of T cell responses to AZD1222 COVID-19 vaccine. The table came from immunoSEQ multiplex PCR; TCRdb's copy has only in-frame clones and leaves some out. The sample shows about 130,000 clones, over 75% of them seen only once. Source: peripheral blood, taken on day 0 of AZD1222 vaccination. The receptors stem from an adult in good health.

The CDR3 loop is CASSLLTGPYGYTF. CDR3 DNA: TGTGCCAGCAGCTTACTTACAGGCCCCTATGGCTACACCTTC. The V and J genes are TRBV7-9 and TRBJ1-2; D may be TRBD1 (5 bases). Germline V lookup: CDR1 SEHNR, CDR2 FQNEAQ (reference sequence). The CDR3 runs 14 residues. Trimming cost V 2 bases and J 4 bases, with 11 bases left between them.

The chain has TRBV7-6 and TRBJ2-1; TRBD2 agrees at 12 bases. There are 16 residues in the CDR3. V was clipped by 0 bases and J by 9 bases; unmatched bases: 6. Looked up from germline, CDR1 is SGHVS and CDR2 is FNYEAQ. In nucleotides, the CDR3 is TGTGCCAGCAGCTTAGCGGCTAGCGGGGGGGCCGGTGAGCAGTTCTTC. Its translation: CASSLAASGGAGEQFF.

This clone was recorded a few times. V is TRBV12-3 or TRBV12-4 and J is TRBJ1-5; D unclear. The V gene lost 5 bases and the J gene lost 6 bases, with 11 bases spanning the gap. The CDR3 consists of 13 residues. In DNA, the CDR3 is TGTGCCAGCAGTCCGGATGGCGGTCAGCCCCAGCATTTT. Residues: CASSPDGGQPQHF.

This clone is a singleton in its sample. The rearrangement joins TRBV5-1 to TRBJ2-2, with no clear D. V gave up 7 bases and J gave up 1 base, with 8 bases separating them. Germline CDR1 SGHRS, CDR2 YFSETQ. The CDR3 consists of 13 residues. The CDR3 sequence is CASDTGNTGELFF. The CDR3, as DNA: TGCGCCAGCGACACCGGGAACACCGGGGAGCTGTTTTTT.

The V call is TRBV6-5, the J call TRBJ1-2; 8 positions match TRBD1. CDR3 size: 13 residues. The ends lost 6 bases at V and 6 bases at J; junction bases unmatched: 6. Germline CDR1 MNHEY, CDR2 SVGAGI. The CDR3 DNA is TGTGCCAGCAGAACCAGGGGGCCGGATGGCTACACCTTC. Translating gives CASRTRGPDGYTF.

This clone was counted once. The chain joins TRBV5-1 to TRBJ1-2; D gene unclear. Germline V lookup: CDR1 SGHRS, CDR2 YFSETQ. The CDR3 is 15 amino acids. The V end lost 0 bases, the J end lost 7 bases, and 16 bases lay between the germline ends. This CDR3 reads CASSLAGGPGSGYTF. In DNA, the CDR3 is TGCGCCAGCAGCTTGGCCGGAGGGCCGGGATCTGGCTACACCTTC. Full variable domain (missing parts from reference TRBV5-1 and TRBJ1-2): KAGVTQTPRYLIKTRGQQVTLSCSPISGHRSVSWYQQTPGQGLQFLFEYFSETQRNKGNFPGRFSGRQFSNSRSEMNVSTLELGDSALYLCASSLAGGPGSGYTFGSGTRLTVV.

The chain combines TRBV10-2 with TRBJ2-3; D could derive from TRBD1 or TRBD2 (5 bases each). The germline V gene has CDR1 WSHSY and CDR2 SAAADI. This CDR3 is built from 14 residues. The germline V and J ends were trimmed by 7 bases and 0 bases, with 11 bases remaining between them. The CDR3 region has the DNA TGCGCCAGCAACCCGGGGCTTAGCACAGATACGCAGTATTTT. The encoded protein is CASNPGLSTDTQYF.

Notes on this clone: This sample also contains other DNA sequences that code for the same CDR3. The chain recombines TRBV7-2 with TRBJ1-5; weak D call: TRBD1 (6 bases). V lost 1 base to trimming and J lost 2 bases, with 9 bases between them. Per the germline V gene, CDR1 is SGHTA and CDR2 is FQGNSA. This CDR3 has 15 residues. The CDR3 coding sequence is TGTGCCAGCAGCTTAGGAGGGGGGGGCAATCAGCCCCAGCATTTT. Residues: CASSLGGGGNQPQHF.

The chain has TRBV29-1 and TRBJ2-3, with D hard to call. Per germline, CDR1 SQVTM and CDR2 ANQGSEA. The CDR3 runs to 12 residues. Trimming removed 0 bases from V and 10 bases from J, with 11 bases in between. This CDR3 reads CSVEESSLAQYF. In DNA, the CDR3 is TGCAGCGTTGAAGAATCCAGCCTCGCGCAGTATTTT.

V gene TRBV19 combines with J gene TRBJ1-6, with D perhaps TRBD1 (5 bases). CDR3 length: 13 amino acids. Per germline, CDR1 LNHDA and CDR2 SQIVND (reference sequence). Trimming removed 4 bases at V and 7 bases at J, with 8 bases between. Written as DNA, the CDR3 is TGTGCCAGTAGTAAAGGGGTAAATTCACCCCTCCACTTT. Residues: CASSKGVNSPLHF.